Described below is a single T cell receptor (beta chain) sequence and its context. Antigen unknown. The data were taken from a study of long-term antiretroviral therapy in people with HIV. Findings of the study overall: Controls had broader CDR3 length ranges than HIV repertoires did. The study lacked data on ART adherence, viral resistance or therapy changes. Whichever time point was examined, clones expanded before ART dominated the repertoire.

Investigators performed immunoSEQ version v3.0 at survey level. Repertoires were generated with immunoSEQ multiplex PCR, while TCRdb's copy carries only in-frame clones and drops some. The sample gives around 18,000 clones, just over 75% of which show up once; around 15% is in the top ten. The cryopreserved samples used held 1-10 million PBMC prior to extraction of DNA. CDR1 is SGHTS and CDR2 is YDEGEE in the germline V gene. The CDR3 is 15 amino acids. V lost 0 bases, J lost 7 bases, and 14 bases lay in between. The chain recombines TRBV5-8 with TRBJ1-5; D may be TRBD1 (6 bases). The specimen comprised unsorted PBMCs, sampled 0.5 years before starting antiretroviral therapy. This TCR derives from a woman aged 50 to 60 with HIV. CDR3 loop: CASSLAVQGRQPQHF. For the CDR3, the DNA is TGTGCCAGCAGCTTGGCGGTACAGGGTAGGCAGCCCCAGCATTTT.